This is a list of T cell receptor beta chains from one sample in a study of blood T cell repertoires in COVID-19. Libraries were prepared by immunoSEQ multiplex PCR; TCRdb keeps only in-frame clonotypes and omits some of them. The table has about 250,000 clones, 85% to 90% seen once. The sequencing sample was made of peripheral blood. The receptor source for this set is a man at least 80 years old with acute or convalescent COVID-19. Both conserved end residues are part of each CDR3. A D gene is named only where the DNA matches it firmly. Some rows have no size entry. The others give once, few or many, or a class for an expanded clone.

TRBV28	14	TRBD1	-	TRBJ2-7	TGTGCCAGCCTTAGGGACAGGGAATTTTACGAGCAGTACTTC	CASLRDREFYEQYF
TRBV7-8	21	TRBD1	-	TRBJ1-5	TGTGCCAGCAGCTTAGCGCTTTCCCCGGGGACAGGGTTGGGGAGCAATCAGCCCCAGCATTTT	CASSLALSPGTGLGSNQPQHF
TRBV7-3	16	-	-	TRBJ1-1	TGTGCCAGCAGCTTAAACCGGGGGAGGGAAGGAACTGAAGCTTTCTTT	CASSLNRGREGTEAFF
TRBV4-3	16	-	-	TRBJ1-2	TGCGCCAGCAGCCCCGCAGGTACAAGTCTGTTCTATGGCTACACCTTC	CASSPAGTSLFYGYTF
TRBV6-5	13	-	once	TRBJ2-7	TGTGCCAGCAGAACAACCTACAGCTACGAGCAGTACTTC	CASRTTYSYEQYF
TRBV11-2	13	-	-	TRBJ2-5	TGTGCCAGCAGCCCCGGAGGGGCAGAGACCCAGTACTTC	CASSPGGAETQYF
TRBV7-3	15	TRBD2	few	TRBJ2-2	TGTGCCAGCAGCTTAGGACTAGCGAACACCGGGGAGCTGTTTTTT	CASSLGLANTGELFF
TRBV28	12	-	-	TRBJ1-2	TGTGCCAGCAGTTTATTTCCGTATGGCTACACCTTC	CASSLFPYGYTF
TRBV15	15	TRBD1	-	TRBJ1-4	TGTGCCACCAGCAGAGGAACAGGGGGTGGTGAAAAACTGTTTTTT	CATSRGTGGGEKLFF
TRBV12-5	17	-	-	TRBJ1-6	TGTGCTAGTGGTTTGGACCGACAGAGCTCCTATAATTCACCCCTCCACTTT	CASGLDRQSSYNSPLHF
TRBV10-2	15	TRBD1	-	TRBJ1-4	TGCGCCAGCAGTACGCGGGACAGGGGCGATGAAAAACTGTTTTTT	CASSTRDRGDEKLFF
TRBV6-5	14	TRBD1	-	TRBJ2-4	TGTGCCTCGGGACAGTTTGGAGCCAAAAACATTCAGTACTTC	CASGQFGAKNIQYF
TRBV19	14	TRBD1	-	TRBJ1-2	TGTGCCAGCAGGGGACAGGGGGCCTTCTATGGCTACACCTTC	CASRGQGAFYGYTF
TRBV3-1/TRBV3-2	13	-	-	TRBJ1-1	TGTGCCAGCAGCCTCCGGGGGGGCACTGAAGCTTTCTTT	CASSLRGGTEAFF
TRBV11-2	16	TRBD1	few	TRBJ2-3	TGTGCCAGCAGCTTAGGACAGGGACGTAGCACAGATACGCAGTATTTT	CASSLGQGRSTDTQYF
TRBV28	15	-	-	TRBJ2-6	TGTGCCAGCAGTACCGCGGGGTTTGGGGCCAACGTCCTGACTTTC	CASSTAGFGANVLTF
TRBV19	15	-	once	TRBJ2-2	TGTGCCAGTAGTACCGGGTCCGTACTCACCGGGGAGCTGTTTTTT	CASSTGSVLTGELFF
TRBV25-1	15	-	-	TRBJ2-5	TGTGCCAGCAGTGAATATTCGGCAGGGAAAGAGACCCAGTACTTC	CASSEYSAGKETQYF
TRBV27	14	TRBD1	-	TRBJ2-7	TGTGCCAGCATAGGAAGGACAGGGCAAGGCGAGCAGTACTTC	CASIGRTGQGEQYF
TRBV19	19	-	-	TRBJ1-5	TGTGCCAGTAGTATATTTTGGGCGGGTTTTCAAGGCGGCAATCAGCCCCAGCATTTT	CASSIFWAGFQGGNQPQHF
TRBV28	12	-	-	TRBJ1-1	TGTGCCAGCAGTACAGGTGTCTCTGAAGCTTTCTTT	CASSTGVSEAFF
TRBV28	12	-	-	TRBJ2-5	TGTGCCAGCAGTCGCCTCCGGGAGACCCAGTACTTC	CASSRLRETQYF
TRBV28	14	-	few	TRBJ2-4	TGTGCCAGCAGTTTAGATCCTAGCAGAAACATTCAGTACTTC	CASSLDPSRNIQYF
TRBV10-2	15	TRBD1	-	TRBJ2-1	TGCGCGGTCCGGGGTGGACAGGGGGGCTACAATGAGCAGTTCTTC	CAVRGGQGGYNEQFF
TRBV4-2	14	-	-	TRBJ2-5	TGTGCCAGCAGCCATTTGGCGGTTGGTGAGACCCAGTACTTC	CASSHLAVGETQYF
TRBV12-3/TRBV12-4	12	TRBD1	-	TRBJ1-4	TGTGCCAGCAGTTTTTCCGGGACAGAACTGTTTTTT	CASSFSGTELFF
TRBV27	15	-	-	TRBJ1-6	TGTGCCAGCAGTTTATCAACAGACCTTTTTTCACCCCTCCACTTT	CASSLSTDLFSPLHF
TRBV28	14	-	once	TRBJ1-5	TGTGCCAGCAGTTTACCAGGGTTCGATCAGCCCCAGCATTTT	CASSLPGFDQPQHF
TRBV6-1	17	TRBD1	-	TRBJ1-4	TGTGCCAGCAGTGAAGGGGGGGGACAGGTAGTTTATGAAAAACTGTTTTTT	CASSEGGGQVVYEKLFF
TRBV28	13	-	-	TRBJ2-1	TGTGCCAGCAGATACGGACGGGAGAACGAGCAGTTCTTC	CASRYGRENEQFF
TRBV5-1	15	TRBD2	-	TRBJ2-1	TGCGCCAGCAGCCCGGAGCGGGGGGGCCTCAATGAGCAGTTCTTC	CASSPERGGLNEQFF
TRBV19	16	-	-	TRBJ2-6	TGTGCCAGTACCCTAACCCTGAGATCTGGGGCCAACGTCCTGACTTTC	CASTLTLRSGANVLTF
TRBV9	15	TRBD2	-	TRBJ2-1	TGTGCCAGCAGCGTACTAGCGGGGTCCTACAATGAGCAGTTCTTC	CASSVLAGSYNEQFF
TRBV2	17	-	-	TRBJ1-1	TGTGCCAGCAATCCGCGGGGGTTCAGGGGCATGAACACTGAAGCTTTCTTT	CASNPRGFRGMNTEAFF
TRBV27	13	TRBD1	-	TRBJ1-2	TGTGCCAGCAGTTCGACAGGGGTGGATGGCTACACCTTC	CASSSTGVDGYTF
TRBV5-3	16	-	-	TRBJ2-5	TGTGCCAGAAGCTTGGGGGGGGTCCCAACCCAAGAGACCCAGTACTTC	CARSLGGVPTQETQYF
TRBV27	14	TRBD1	-	TRBJ2-1	TGTGCCAGCAGTTTAGGGGACAGTTTCAATGAGCAGTTCTTC	CASSLGDSFNEQFF
TRBV11-2	17	TRBD2	once	TRBJ2-1	TGTGCCAGCAGCTCCTTCCCTAGCGGGGGAGCCCTAAGTGAGCAGTTCTTC	CASSSFPSGGALSEQFF
TRBV5-1	14	TRBD1	-	TRBJ1-4	TGCGCCAGCAGCTTGGGACAGGGGGGTGAAAAACTGTTTTTT	CASSLGQGGEKLFF
TRBV11-3	12	-	-	TRBJ2-2	TGTGCCAGCAGCCACCGGGACTCAGAGCTGTTTTTT	CASSHRDSELFF
TRBV6-5	14	TRBD1	-	TRBJ2-5	TGTGCCAGCAGGAGGGGACAGGGTATTGAGACCCAGTACTTC	CASRRGQGIETQYF
TRBV6-5	12	-	-	TRBJ1-1	TGTGCCAGCAGTTACTCGAGAACTGAAGCTTTCTTT	CASSYSRTEAFF
TRBV14	17	TRBD2	-	TRBJ2-3	TGTGCCAGCAGCCGGGGACTAGCGGGGGGGCCGGTGGATACGCAGTATTTT	CASSRGLAGGPVDTQYF
TRBV5-4	16	-	-	TRBJ1-6	TGTGCCAGCAGCTTATCTCAGACAGCTTCCCGTTCACCCCTCCACTTT	CASSLSQTASRSPLHF
TRBV18	14	-	-	TRBJ1-2	TGTGCCAGCTCACCACCGTCCAGGGTTCGCGGCTACACCTTC	CASSPPSRVRGYTF
TRBV29-1	14	-	-	TRBJ1-1	TGCAGCGTTGATGCCAGGGTGATAGACACTGAAGCTTTCTTT	CSVDARVIDTEAFF